The 2 T cell receptor beta chains in this list originate from one sample, sequenced in a study of T cell responses to AZD1222 COVID-19 vaccine (dated by TCRdb to about 2021). The time point label, read with the paper, signifies: baseline before first vaccination. Libraries were constructed by the immunoSEQ multiplex PCR assay. Here the immuneACCESS table is served through TCRdb, limited to in-frame sequences with V and J called. Missing clones are a known gap in these copies; in checked studies unresolved V genes cover under half, and the rest lacks a known reason. This sample comprises 100,000 or so clones, roughly 88% of them detected only once. The top ten clones comprise about 2.3% of the sample. The input for sequencing was peripheral blood, taken on day 0 of AZD1222 vaccination. Receptors originate from an adult in good health.

This clone was found a few times. V is TRBV28 and J is TRBJ1-5, with D possibly TRBD1 on 5 matching bases. CDR3 length: 15 residues. V lost 7 bases to trimming and J lost 1 base, with 14 bases between them. Per the germline V gene, CDR1 is MDHEN and CDR2 is SYDVKM. CDR3 protein: CASIEGSRSNQPQHF. The CDR3 bases are TGTGCCAGCATTGAGGGGTCGAGGAGCAATCAGCCCCAGCATTTT. Using reference TRBV28 and TRBJ1-5 for the parts outside the CDR3, the full variable domain is DVKVTQSSRYLVKRTGEKVFLECVQDMDHENMFWYRQDPGLGLRLIYFSYDVKMKEKGDIPEGYSVSREKKERFSLILESASTNQTSMYLCASIEGSRSNQPQHFGDGTRLSIL.

This clone was recorded only once. The rearrangement uses TRBV12-3 or TRBV12-4 and TRBJ2-2; 9 positions match TRBD1. V shed 4 bases, J shed 6 bases, and the junction held 0 bases outside the gene matches. The CDR3 covers 13 residues. This CDR3 is CASSWTGAGELFF. The CDR3 coding sequence is TGTGCCAGCAGTTGGACAGGGGCCGGGGAGCTGTTTTTT.